A selection of T cell receptor beta chains follows, all from one sample in a study of T cell responses to AZD1222 COVID-19 vaccine. Data came from immunoSEQ multiplex PCR; TCRdb stores just in-frame clones and leaves some out. The top ten hold approximately 15% of the sample, which has around 99,000 clones, around nine tenths seen once. The input for sequencing was peripheral blood, taken on day 0 of AZD1222 vaccination. These receptors were taken from an adult in good health. The CDR3 runs from the conserved cysteine through the conserved F or W. A D gene is named only where the DNA matches it firmly. Clone sizes are given selectively: once, few, many, or a class where the clone is expanded.

abundance	j_gene	v_gene	d_gene	CDR3aa	CDR3nt
-	TRBJ2-2	TRBV5-1	-	CASSLVSSWNTGELFF	TGCGCCAGCAGCTTGGTCTCTAGCTGGAACACCGGGGAGCTGTTTTTT
-	TRBJ1-1	TRBV5-1	-	CASSLEVVHAEAFF	TGCGCCAGCAGCTTGGAGGTCGTGCACGCAGAAGCTTTCTTT
-	TRBJ1-2	TRBV9	TRBD1	CASSLGQDPNYGYTF	TGTGCCAGCAGCCTCGGACAGGACCCTAACTATGGCTACACCTTC
-	TRBJ1-2	TRBV5-4	-	CASSIDTFGGYTF	TGTGCCAGCAGCATTGACACCTTCGGGGGCTACACCTTC
-	TRBJ2-1	TRBV24-1	TRBD1	CATSAGQGRGSSYNEQFF	TGTGCCACCAGTGCAGGACAGGGACGGGGGAGCTCCTACAATGAGCAGTTCTTC
-	TRBJ2-7	TRBV30	TRBD1	CAWSVRAGGFWEQYF	TGTGCCTGGAGTGTACGCGCAGGGGGCTTTTGGGAGCAGTACTTC
few	TRBJ1-6	TRBV9	-	CASSANPRGGNSPLHF	TGTGCCAGCAGCGCGAACCCCAGGGGCGGTAATTCACCCCTCCACTTT
-	TRBJ1-1	TRBV6-1	-	CASSEVARVGEAFF	TGTGCCAGCAGTGAAGTCGCCCGGGTAGGTGAAGCTTTCTTT
-	TRBJ1-6	TRBV4-2	-	CASSQGLSSYNSPLHF	TGTGCCAGCAGCCAAGGGTTAAGCTCCTATAATTCACCCCTCCACTTT
-	TRBJ1-1	TRBV11-2	-	CASSFQETTEAFF	TGTGCCAGCAGCTTTCAGGAAACCACTGAAGCTTTCTTT